The clone carrying this T cell receptor (beta chain) showed up many times. As yet, its antigen is unknown. These data are taken from a study of breast tumors, draining lymph nodes, adjacent tissues. Overall study results and limits: Compared with lymph nodes, tumors were less diverse; compared with nontumor tissue, more.

The CDR3 runs 13 residues. The V and J ends lost 0 bases and 3 bases respectively, with 6 bases between them. The germline V gene has CDR1 SGHNT and CDR2 YYREEE (reference sequence). The lymph nodes were axillary draining lymph nodes from breast cancer patients. MiXCR, run by TCRdb on the multiplex PCR reads, gives a single entry per CDR3 protein. Of approximately 130,000 distinct CDR3 sequences detected, around 20% appear once; the ten largest clones hold roughly 2%. The sample comprised axillary lymph node tissue. V usage is TRBV5-4 and J usage is TRBJ1-2; no firm D call. This TCR came from a female donor with breast cancer. Some clones in this sample may be carry-over from other donors' samples. The CDR3 is CASSLELHYGYTF. The DNA for the CDR3 is TGTGCCAGCAGCTTGGAGTTACACTATGGCTACACCTTC. Full variable domain (rest looked up from reference TRBV5-4 and TRBJ1-2): ETGVTQSPTHLIKTRGQQVTLRCSSQSGHNTVSWYQQALGQGPQFIFQYYREEENGRGNFPPRFSGLQFPNYSSELNVNALELDDSALYLCASSLELHYGYTFGSGTRLTVV.